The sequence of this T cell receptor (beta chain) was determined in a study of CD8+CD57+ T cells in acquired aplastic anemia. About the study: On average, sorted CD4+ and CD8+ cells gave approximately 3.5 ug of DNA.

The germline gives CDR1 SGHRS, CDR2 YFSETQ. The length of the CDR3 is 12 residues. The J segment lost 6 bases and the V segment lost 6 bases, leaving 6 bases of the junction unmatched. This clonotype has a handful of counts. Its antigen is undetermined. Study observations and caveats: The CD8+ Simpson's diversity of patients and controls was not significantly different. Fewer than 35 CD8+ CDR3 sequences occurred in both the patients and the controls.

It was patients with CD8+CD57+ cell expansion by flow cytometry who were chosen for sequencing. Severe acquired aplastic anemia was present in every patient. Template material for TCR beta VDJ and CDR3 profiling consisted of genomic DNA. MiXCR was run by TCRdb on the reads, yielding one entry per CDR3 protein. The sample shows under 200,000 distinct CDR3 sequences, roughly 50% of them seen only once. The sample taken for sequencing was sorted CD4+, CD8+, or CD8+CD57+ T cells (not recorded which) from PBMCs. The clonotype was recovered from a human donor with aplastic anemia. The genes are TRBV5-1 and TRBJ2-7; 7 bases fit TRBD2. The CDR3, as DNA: TGCGCCAGCAACGGTGGGGGGGGCGAGCAGTACTTC. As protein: CASNGGGGEQYF.